This T cell receptor beta chain was identified during a study of T cell clones after liver transplantation. Concerning this clone: As yet, its antigen is unknown.

Overall study results and limits: Graft donor-reactive T cells may have migrated into the graft rather than being deleted.

Assay: immunoSEQ multiplex PCR; the TCRdb copy retains only in-frame clones and omits some. In the table there are about 75,000 clones, 90% of which are singletons. The V gene's germline CDR1 is GTSNPN and CDR2 SVGIG (reference sequence). V shed 2 bases, J shed 5 bases, and the junction held 9 bases outside the gene matches. The CDR3 totals 15 residues. The sequencing here drew on CD4+ T cells from blood, taken before liver transplant. This sequence joins TRBV30 and TRBJ2-5, with 9 bases lining up with TRBD1. The sequence was obtained from a human donor who received a liver transplant. The CDR3 nucleotides read TGTGCCTGGAGTCCCACGGGACAGGGTGGGGAGACCCAGTACTTC. Protein sequence: CAWSPTGQGGETQYF.